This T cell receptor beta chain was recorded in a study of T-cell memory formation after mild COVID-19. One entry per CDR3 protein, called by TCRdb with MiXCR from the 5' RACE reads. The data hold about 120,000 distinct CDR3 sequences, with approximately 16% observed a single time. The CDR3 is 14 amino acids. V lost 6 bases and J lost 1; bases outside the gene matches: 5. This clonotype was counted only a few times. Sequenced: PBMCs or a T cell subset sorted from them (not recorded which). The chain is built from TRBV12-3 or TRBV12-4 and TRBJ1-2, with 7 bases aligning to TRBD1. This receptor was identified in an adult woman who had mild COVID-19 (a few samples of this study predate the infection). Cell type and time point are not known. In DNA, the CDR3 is TGTGCCAGCAGGGGGGACAGCCATAACTATGGCTACACCTTC. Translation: CASRGDSHNYGYTF.